Listed here are 23 T cell receptor beta chains from one sample, sequenced in a study of OX40 agonist ivuxolimab in advanced cancers. Clones were sequenced by immunoSEQ multiplex PCR, and TCRdb holds only the in-frame ones, with some missing. The data show roughly 110,000 clones, with approximately 90% seen just once and approximately 0.5% held by the top ten. The sample here was CD4+ or CD8+ T cells sorted from blood, taken in a trial of the OX40 agonist ivuxolimab. The receptors originated from an adult with an advanced solid tumor such as melanoma, head and neck, liver or kidney cancer.

The rearrangement joins TRBV30 to TRBJ2-3, with D perhaps TRBD1 (7 bases). This CDR3 comprises 17 residues. Trimming took 5 bases from V and 4 from J, leaving 25 bases between them. CDR1 and CDR2 (germline): GTSNPN, SVGIG (reference sequence). In DNA, the CDR3 is TGTGCCTGGGCAGGAGGGGGCTCCGGATTGGGGGCAGATACGCAGTATTTT. This encodes CAWAGGGSGLGADTQYF.

On this clone: Other DNA sequences in this sample translate to the same CDR3. The chain is built from TRBV11-2 and TRBJ2-3; a weak D match, TRBD2 (5 bases). This CDR3 region has 15 residues. Trimming shortened V by 0 bases and J by 0 bases, and 7 bases separated the two germline ends. Germline CDR1 reads SGHAT; CDR2 reads FQNNGV. The CDR3 DNA reads TGTGCCAGCAGCTTAGATCGGGGAAGCACAGATACGCAGTATTTT. This codes for CASSLDRGSTDTQYF.

The chain combines TRBV4-3 with TRBJ2-4; D not certain. V was clipped by 0 bases and J by 9 bases, with 12 bases between them. The CDR3 consists of 14 residues. The germline gives CDR1 LGHNA, CDR2 YSLEER. The CDR3 DNA follows: TGCGCCAGCAGCCAAGATACGTATACGAGCATTCAGTACTTC. Protein: CASSQDTYTSIQYF.

This clone was picked up one time. The CDR3 region has the DNA TGTGCCAGCAAAAGAGAGCAGGGAGCAGATACGCAGTATTTT. Translation: CASKREQGADTQYF. This chain links TRBV6-5 with TRBJ2-3; D is tentatively TRBD1 or TRBD2 (5 bases each). The length of the CDR3 is 14 residues. The V gene's germline CDR1 is MNHEY and CDR2 SVGAGI. The V and J ends lost 7 bases and 4 bases respectively, with 15 bases between them.

The chain employs TRBV9 and TRBJ2-5, with D hard to call. V was pared by 4 bases and J by 5 bases, with 12 bases between. Germline V gene sequence: CDR1 SGDLS, CDR2 YYNGEE. This CDR3 has 13 residues. CDR3 residues: CASSTTSGETQYF. The CDR3 nucleotides are TGTGCCAGCAGCACCACCTCCGGGGAGACCCAGTACTTC. Full variable domain (missing parts from reference TRBV9 and TRBJ2-5): DSGVTQTPKHLITATGQRVTLRCSPRSGDLSVYWYQQSLDQGLQFLIQYYNGEERAKGNILERFSAQQFPDLHSELNLSSLELGDSALYFCASSTTSGETQYFGPGTRLLVL.

V gene TRBV7-9 combines with J gene TRBJ2-5, with TRBD2 matching 7 bases. The germline CDR1 and CDR2 sequences are SEHNR and FQNEAQ (reference sequence). There are 16 residues in the CDR3. The trim removed 5 bases at V and 3 bases at J, leaving 12 bases unmatched. CDR3 residues: CASSPGGGRVEETQYF. The DNA for the CDR3 is TGTGCCAGCAGCCCGGGGGGAGGCAGGGTGGAAGAGACCCAGTACTTC.

This chain joins TRBV5-4 and TRBJ2-4; maybe TRBD1 (5 bases). CDR3 size: 15 residues. The V gene lost 5 bases and the J gene lost 6 bases, with 18 bases spanning the gap. Germline CDR1 is SGHNT and CDR2 is YYREEE (reference sequence). The CDR3 sequence is CASSPDQGRGNIQYF. The DNA of the CDR3 is TGTGCCAGCAGTCCCGATCAGGGAAGGGGAAACATTCAGTACTTC.

The chain is built from TRBV5-1 and TRBJ2-7; 11 bases match TRBD1. With V trimmed by 9 bases and J by 3 bases, 8 bases remained unmatched. CDR1 and CDR2 (germline): SGHRS, YFSETQ. The CDR3 extends over 14 amino acids. The CDR3 DNA sequence: TGCGCCACCTACATCGGGACAGGGGGCTACGAGCAGTACTTC. As protein: CATYIGTGGYEQYF.

This clone was detected once. The chain recombines TRBV5-1 with TRBJ1-2; 11 nucleotides align to TRBD1. The CDR3 is made up of 14 amino acids. Germline CDR1 and CDR2: SGHRS and YFSETQ. J lost 7 bases, V lost 4 bases, and 6 bases had no gene match. CDR3 coding DNA: TGCGCCAGCAGCCCTGGACAGGGGGCGAGTGGCTACACCTTC. It yields the protein CASSPGQGASGYTF.

This chain uses TRBV7-8 with TRBJ1-6, with 7 bases aligning to TRBD1. From germline, CDR1 is SGHVS and CDR2 FQNEAQ. This CDR3 comprises 14 residues. V trimming: 5 bases; J trimming: 6 bases; junction bases outside the gene matches: 4. Here the CDR3 DNA reads TGTGCCAGCAGCCCGGGACAGCCTAATTCACCCCTCCACTTT. Translated, it gives CASSPGQPNSPLHF.

CDR3 DNA sequence: TGTGCCAGCAGCTTATCTTTATCCCTCTATGGCTACACCTTC. Translation gives CASSLSLSLYGYTF. The chain employs TRBV11-2 and TRBJ1-2; D not resolved. This CDR3 has 14 amino acids. Trimming removed 2 bases from V and 4 bases from J, with 11 bases in between. Per germline, CDR1 SGHAT and CDR2 FQNNGV.

V usage is TRBV5-1 and J usage is TRBJ1-3; 11 bases are a match to TRBD1. The germline V gene has CDR1 SGHRS and CDR2 YFSETQ. With 4 bases clipped from V and 0 bases from J, the junction kept 9 bases outside the gene matches. The CDR3 consists of 18 residues. The CDR3 reads CASSSLGQGALSGNTIYF. Written as DNA, the CDR3 is TGCGCCAGCAGCAGCCTCGGACAGGGGGCCCTCTCTGGAAACACCATATATTTT.

The genes are TRBV7-9 and TRBJ1-4; D is uncertain. CDR1 SEHNR and CDR2 FQNEAQ come from the germline V gene (reference sequence). The CDR3 has 12 amino acids. Trimming removed 5 bases from V and 4 bases from J, with 5 bases in between. CDR3 DNA sequence: TGTGCCAGCAGCGAGAGTAATGAAAAACTGTTTTTT. As protein: CASSESNEKLFF.

The rearrangement links TRBV6-5 to TRBJ1-5, with D perhaps TRBD1 (6 bases). The V gene's germline CDR1 is MNHEY and CDR2 SVGAGI. Trimming stripped 6 bases from V and 2 bases from J, with 8 bases between. The length of the CDR3 is 13 residues. This CDR3 reads CASRPGGNQPQHF. CDR3 bases: TGTGCCAGCAGGCCAGGGGGCAATCAGCCCCAGCATTTT.

The V and J genes are TRBV5-1 and TRBJ1-5; no reliable D call. V was clipped by 5 bases and J by 0 bases, with 15 bases between them. This CDR3 spans 16 amino acids. Looked up from germline, CDR1 is SGHRS and CDR2 is YFSETQ. Here the CDR3 DNA reads TGCGCCAGCAGTCTTTTTCAAGAATATAGCAATCAGCCCCAGCATTTT. It codes for CASSLFQEYSNQPQHF. The full variable domain, rest sourced from reference TRBV5-1 and TRBJ1-5, is KAGVTQTPRYLIKTRGQQVTLSCSPISGHRSVSWYQQTPGQGLQFLFEYFSETQRNKGNFPGRFSGRQFSNSRSEMNVSTLELGDSALYLCASSLFQEYSNQPQHFGDGTRLSIL.

The chain carries TRBV9 and TRBJ1-4, with TRBD1 as a possible D gene (5 bases). The V end was cut by 7 bases, the J end by 3 bases, with 13 bases between. The germline CDR1 and CDR2 sequences are SGDLS and YYNGEE. The CDR3 length is 14 residues. Here the CDR3 reads CASSSRDPNEKLFF. The CDR3 bases are TGTGCCAGCTCGTCCAGGGATCCTAATGAAAAACTGTTTTTT.

The chain is built from TRBV2 and TRBJ1-1, with TRBD1 matching over 11 bases. Germline V CDR1 and CDR2: SNHLY, FYNNEI. The CDR3 runs 14 residues. J gave up 5 bases and V 10 bases, and 9 bases lay outside the gene matches. In DNA, the CDR3 is TGTGCCACAATGGGGACAGGGGGTTGGACTGAAGCTTTCTTT. Protein product: CATMGTGGWTEAFF. Based on the CDR3 plus reference TRBV2 and TRBJ1-1, the full variable domain is EPEVTQTPSHQVTQMGQEVILRCVPISNHLYFYWYRQILGQKVEFLVSFYNNEISEKSEIFDDQFSVERPDGSNFTLKIRSTKLEDSAMYFCATMGTGGWTEAFFGQGTRLTVV.

This clone was recorded once. The chain is built from TRBV10-2 and TRBJ2-7; 11 bases match TRBD1. Per the germline V gene, CDR1 is WSHSY and CDR2 is SAAADI. After removal of 8 bases from V and 4 bases from J, the junction contained 7 bases not matched to a gene. The CDR3 has 14 amino acids. CDR3 sequence (DNA): TGCGCCAGCGTTGGACAGGGGGCCCTATACGAGCAGTACTTC. This encodes CASVGQGALYEQYF.

The CDR3 DNA follows: TGTGCCAGCAGTCAGAACAGGGGTCAGGGGAACATTCAGTACTTC. It codes for CASSQNRGQGNIQYF. The rearrangement uses TRBV28 and TRBJ2-4; 7 bases match TRBD1. This CDR3 contains 15 residues. Per germline, CDR1 MDHEN and CDR2 SYDVKM. Trimming removed 5 bases from V and 7 bases from J; junction bases left unmatched: 11.

The V call is TRBV9, the J call TRBJ1-3; D unclear. The CDR3 is made up of 15 amino acids. Germline V CDR1 and CDR2: SGDLS, YYNGEE. Trimming removed 4 bases at V and 0 bases at J, with 11 bases between. The CDR3 nucleotides read TGTGCCAGCAGCCCGCCCCCCTTCTCTGGAAACACCATATATTTT. Its translation is CASSPPPFSGNTIYF.

The genes are TRBV6-5 and TRBJ1-3; D gene unclear. V was clipped by 8 bases and J by 1 base, with 15 bases between them. CDR3 length: 15 amino acids. The germline CDR1 and CDR2 sequences are MNHEY and SVGAGI. The CDR3 protein is CASRDSSGSGNTIYF. The CDR3 DNA reads TGTGCCAGCCGAGATTCTAGCGGGTCTGGAAACACCATATATTTT.

The chain has TRBV7-9 and TRBJ2-3, with D perhaps matching TRBD1 (6 bases). The CDR3 loop spans 15 amino acids. Trimming removed 4 bases from V and 3 bases from J, with 14 bases in between. Germline V gene sequence: CDR1 SEHNR, CDR2 FQNEAQ (reference sequence). The CDR3: CASSSRTVGTDTQYF. In DNA form, the CDR3 reads TGTGCCAGCAGCTCCCGGACAGTCGGGACAGATACGCAGTATTTT.

This sequence joins TRBV7-6 and TRBJ2-5; either TRBD1 or TRBD2 may fit D (6 bases each). The CDR3 loop spans 14 amino acids. The V end lost 5 bases, the J end lost 2 bases, and 12 bases lay between the germline ends. CDR1 is SGHVS, CDR2 FNYEAQ, per germline. CDR3 in amino acids: CASSPGGGQETQYF. The DNA of the CDR3 is TGTGCCAGCAGCCCCGGAGGGGGACAAGAGACCCAGTACTTC.